The rows below give T cell receptor beta chains drawn from one sample of a study of CD8 T cells in ankylosing spondylitis. TCRdb processed the 5' RACE reads anew with MiXCR; each CDR3 protein has one entry. The data hold approximately 110,000 distinct CDR3 sequences, with 24% observed a single time. The specimen was synovial fluid, either unsorted or a sorted T cell fraction (not recorded which). Source of these receptors: a male donor with ankylosing spondylitis. Both conserved end residues are part of each CDR3. The D gene is left open where the match is weak. The size of a clone is reported for some rows only, either as once, few or many, or as a class for expanded clones.

v_gene,d_gene,abundance,j_gene,CDR3nt,CDR3aa
TRBV12-3/TRBV12-4,TRBD1,NA,TRBJ1-1,TGTGCCAGCAGCCCTTCCGGGACAGCGAACACTGAAGCTTTCTTT,CASSPSGTANTEAFF
TRBV4-2,TRBD2,many,TRBJ2-7,TGTGCCAGCAGCCAAGAATGGGGAGCGGGAGATTTCTACGAGCAGTACTTC,CASSQEWGAGDFYEQYF
TRBV29-1,NA,many,TRBJ1-1,TGCAGCGCAACCACAGCGAACACTGAAGCTTTCTTT,CSATTANTEAFF
TRBV5-6,NA,few,TRBJ2-7,TGTGCCAGCACCCCGACGGGGTCCTACGAGCAGTACTTC,CASTPTGSYEQYF
TRBV7-8,TRBD2,medium-sized,TRBJ2-7,TGTGCCAGCAGCTTATTTACGGGGGGCGAGCAGTACTTC,CASSLFTGGEQYF
TRBV28,NA,NA,TRBJ2-3,TGTGCCAGCAGTTCCCTGGTGTTGAGTGAGGGGGATACGCAGTATTTT,CASSSLVLSEGDTQYF
TRBV5-6,NA,NA,TRBJ1-2,TGTGCCAGCAGCCCGGGGACTTCAGCGATAAACTATGGCTACACCTTC,CASSPGTSAINYGYTF
TRBV5-6,NA,NA,TRBJ2-3,TGTGCCAGCAGCTTTAAAGGGTCTGGCACAGATACGCAGTATTTT,CASSFKGSGTDTQYF
TRBV4-2,TRBD2,NA,TRBJ2-1,TGTGCCAGGAGCCCGCGACAGGCCTGGGGCGGGAGGAAAGATGAGCAGTTCTTC,CARSPRQAWGGRKDEQFF
TRBV18,TRBD1,once,TRBJ2-7,TGTGCCAGCTCACCGACAGGGATTTACGAGCAGTACTTC,CASSPTGIYEQYF
TRBV7-2,NA,few,TRBJ2-2,TGTGCCAGCAGCTTAGTGGTCGGGATAAGCACCGGGGAGCTGTTTTTT,CASSLVVGISTGELFF
TRBV2,NA,NA,TRBJ1-1,TGTGCCAGCAGTGGGGACGTCTTGAACACTGAAGCTTTCTTT,CASSGDVLNTEAFF
TRBV27,NA,few,TRBJ2-7,TGTGCCAGCAGTTTATCCCTAGGGAACTACGAGCAGTACTTC,CASSLSLGNYEQYF
TRBV6-5,TRBD1,few,TRBJ2-5,TGTGCCAGCAGTCACCCAGGGGGAGAGGAGACCCAGTACTTC,CASSHPGGEETQYF
TRBV5-1,TRBD2,few,TRBJ2-1,TGCGCCAGCAGCTTGGAGGGACTAGCGGGAGGGCCTGGATACAATGAGCAGTTCTTC,CASSLEGLAGGPGYNEQFF
TRBV10-3,NA,NA,TRBJ1-4,TGTGCCATCAGTGGAGGGGTCCTAGATAATGAAAAACTGTTTTTT,CAISGGVLDNEKLFF
TRBV29-1,TRBD2,NA,TRBJ2-3,TGCAGCCTGTGGACTAGCGGGAGATCAGATACGCAGTATTTT,CSLWTSGRSDTQYF
TRBV6-8,TRBD2,many,TRBJ2-2,TGTGCCAGCAGAAACACCCGGACTAGCGGGAGCGGGACCGGGGAGCTGTTTTTT,CASRNTRTSGSGTGELFF
TRBV12-3/TRBV12-4,TRBD1,NA,TRBJ1-1,TGTGCCAGCAGGGGACAGGGGAGAGCTTTCTTT,CASRGQGRAFF
TRBV6-2/TRBV6-3,NA,few,TRBJ2-1,TGTGCCAGCAGTTCCGGGGGGCGGGCTTACAATGAGCAGTTCTTC,CASSSGGRAYNEQFF
TRBV2,NA,few,TRBJ2-1,TGTGCCAGCGGGGGTAACTCCTACAATGAGCAGTTCTTC,CASGGNSYNEQFF
TRBV6-1,NA,few,TRBJ1-2,TGTGCCAGCAGTGAATCCCACAACGCCCATGGCTACACCTTC,CASSESHNAHGYTF
TRBV7-2,NA,NA,TRBJ1-3,TGTGCCAGCAGCCCGGACATAACCTCTGGAAACACCATATATTTT,CASSPDITSGNTIYF
TRBV7-2,NA,few,TRBJ2-4,TGTGCCAGCAGCTTAGAGGACCGCATTCAGTACTTC,CASSLEDRIQYF
TRBV20-1,NA,many,TRBJ2-4,TGCAGTGCTAGAGATCGAGGGCGGGCTCCAAACATTCAGTACTTC,CSARDRGRAPNIQYF
TRBV12-3/TRBV12-4,NA,NA,TRBJ1-2,TGTGCCAGCAGCCTTGCGGTCGGGGGGCGCGGCTACACCTTC,CASSLAVGGRGYTF
TRBV15,NA,NA,TRBJ2-5,TGTGCCACCAGCTGGACTGACCAAGAGACCCAGTACTTC,CATSWTDQETQYF